This paragraph covers one T cell receptor beta chain sequence. In the same sample, other DNA sequences code for this CDR3. Here immunoSEQ multiplex PCR was the method, and the copy in TCRdb shows in-frame clones only, minus some. The data contain approximately 90,000 clones, around 92% of them seen just once; the ten biggest clones take up over 1.5%. Germline CDR1 reads SGHTA; CDR2 reads FQGNSA. The CDR3 has 16 amino acids. Trimming stripped 5 bases from V and 4 bases from J, with 20 bases between. The entry originates in a study of T cell changes during pregnancy in multiple sclerosis. The receptor comes from a female donor in good health, enrolled as a control in a pregnancy study. Source: peripheral blood, taken after pregnancy. The chain combines TRBV7-2 with TRBJ1-1; D gene unclear. The CDR3 here is CASSAQSLSTGTEAFF. For the CDR3, the DNA is TGTGCCAGCAGCGCTCAGAGCTTATCAACGGGCACTGAAGCTTTCTTT.